The present TCR beta chain was sequenced within a study of regulatory T cells in long-lasting Graves disease. The time point: persistent/refractory GD, antithyroid drugs over 5 years with positive TRAb. From PBMCs, RNA was extracted and then used to make the TCR library. Through Arm-PCR of CDR3 regions and iRepertoire HTBI primers, TCR beta libraries were built. MiXCR, applied by TCRdb to the multiplex PCR reads, yields one record per CDR3 protein. The sample holds about 430,000 distinct CDR3 sequences, about 21% seen once. After removal of 0 bases from V and 5 bases from J, the junction contained 14 bases not matched to a gene. This CDR3 has 18 amino acids. Germline CDR1 and CDR2: DFQATT and SNEGSKA (reference sequence).

The receptor comes from a female donor with Graves disease. V and J are TRBV20-1 and TRBJ2-5, with TRBD2 identical over 11 bases. The specimen comprised peripheral blood mononuclear cells (PBMCs), sampled when the disease was refractory, from a patient treated with antithyroid drugs. The chain's CDR3 is CSARDLGLAVGGHETQYF. CDR3 nucleotides: TGCAGTGCTAGAGATTTGGGACTAGCGGTGGGAGGCCACGAGACCCAGTACTTC.